The clone carrying this TCR beta chain was counted only a few times. The source of the blood RNA was unsorted whole blood, and germline DNA was extracted as well. The sample belongs to a study of tumor-infiltrating lymphocytes in primary liver carcinoma. The template, roughly 0.45 ug total RNA, yielded TCR beta cDNA made with a constant-region primer. What produced the TCR beta libraries was three nested multiplex PCR rounds using slightly modified ARM-PCR. The two initial PCR rounds, approximately 10 cycles each, used TRBV1-TRBV30 forward and C-beta reverse primers. Via MiXCR, TCRdb re-called the multiplex PCR reads, giving one row per CDR3 protein. Here the sample spans 330,000 or so distinct CDR3 sequences, roughly two thirds being singletons. CDR3 size: 15 residues. Germline CDR1 MNHEY, CDR2 SVGAGI. V was pared by 6 bases and J by 3 bases, with 10 bases of the junction left unmatched.

This sequence was found in a man aged 35-49 years with primary liver carcinoma and hepatitis B virus infection. The sequencing sample was made of peripheral blood. V usage is TRBV6-5 and J usage is TRBJ1-1; 7 nucleotides match TRBD1. CDR3 in amino acids: CASRPPTGQHTEAFF. CDR3 bases: TGTGCCAGCAGACCCCCCACGGGACAGCACACTGAAGCTTTCTTT.